This T cell receptor beta chain is from a study of CXCR3-negative and CXCR3-positive naive CD8 T cells. This CDR3 spans 14 amino acids. Germline CDR1 and CDR2: SGHRS and YFSETQ. Notes on the study in general: Surface CD5 looked about the same in the naive subsets, so the authors worked out TCR strength from TRB CDR3 properties. Cryopreservation partially lowered CXCR3 expression, so most assays used fresh PBMCs. CXCR3-positive naive cells had TRB CDR3s that were more hydrophobic than CXCR3-negative naive cells had. Naive cells used TRBV-TRBJ genes in much the same way whether CXCR3-negative or CXCR3-positive; memory cells did not.

UMI-labeled TRB cDNA libraries were prepared by 5' RACE. Each CDR3 protein gets one entry in TCRdb, which reprocessed the 5' RACE reads and gives no DNA. The specimen's table records some 130,000 distinct CDR3 sequences. As to this clonotype: The antigen remains unidentified.

The sample taken for sequencing was naive CXCR3- CD8+ T cells from blood. Subset indicated: CD45RO-CCR7+CD27+CD95- naive CD8+ T cells lacking CXCR3 (TNR3-). J is TRBJ2-7 and V is TRBV5-1. The receptor's source is a human donor in good health. Some clones in this sample may be carry-over from other donors' samples. CDR3 protein: CASSLDWGSYEQYF.